This T cell receptor (beta chain) appears in the sequencing data of a study of cytomegalovirus exposure and HLA in healthy donors. Study-wide background: In a later analysis, it was reported that the approximately 120 validation repertoires had been produced on the same platform as the 500 to 750 repertoires belonging to the first cohort.

Study results and limitations: In the approximately 120 validation repertoires, a later analysis found that first-cohort TCR clusters tended to co-occur. The authors listed 150 to 200 TCR beta chains as cytomegalovirus-associated.

Germline V gene sequence: CDR1 SEHNR, CDR2 FQNEAQ (reference sequence). J was trimmed by 8 bases and V by 6 bases; bases with no gene match: 9. The CDR3 has 16 amino acids. The assay was immunoSEQ multiplex PCR, and TCRdb's table has in-frame clones only and misses some. The data contain approximately 60,000 clones, about nine tenths of them singletons. Turning to this clone: Its cognate antigen is unknown.

The specimen sequenced was PBMCs. This receptor was obtained from a man younger than 30 in good health and CMV-seronegative. V usage is TRBV7-9 and J usage is TRBJ2-1; 14 bases agree with TRBD2. The CDR3 DNA reads TGTGCCAGCAGAATTTCCGGGACTAGCGGGAGCGATGAGCAGTTCTTC. Translation: CASRISGTSGSDEQFF.